This T cell receptor (beta chain) originates from a study of Tregs in tolerant kidney transplant recipients. Study information: The nonmyeloablative bone marrow transplants came from related graft donors, with transient mixed chimerism.

Study-wide results and limits: Few patients were studied, so findings need validation in larger groups. In tolerant patients, donor-specific Tregs outgrew total Tregs, suggesting antigen-driven expansion.

A note on this clone: Its cognate antigen is unknown.

Profiling relied on immunoSEQ multiplex PCR, and the TCRdb table lists in-frame clones only, not all of them. The data show about 78,000 clones, about 91% seen once. The source material was Tregs from blood, sampled before the transplant. This clonotype was sampled from a human donor who received a combined kidney and bone marrow transplant.

CDR3 in amino acids: CASSLALAGVGYNEQFF. DNA of the CDR3: TGTGCCAGCAGCTTGGCACTAGCGGGAGTGGGGTACAATGAGCAGTTCTTC. V and J are TRBV5-4 and TRBJ2-1; 11 positions agree with TRBD2. The germline gives CDR1 SGHNT, CDR2 YYREEE (reference sequence). This CDR3 is 17 amino acids long. Losses at the gene ends were 0 bases for V and 4 bases for J; bases not matched to a gene: 6.